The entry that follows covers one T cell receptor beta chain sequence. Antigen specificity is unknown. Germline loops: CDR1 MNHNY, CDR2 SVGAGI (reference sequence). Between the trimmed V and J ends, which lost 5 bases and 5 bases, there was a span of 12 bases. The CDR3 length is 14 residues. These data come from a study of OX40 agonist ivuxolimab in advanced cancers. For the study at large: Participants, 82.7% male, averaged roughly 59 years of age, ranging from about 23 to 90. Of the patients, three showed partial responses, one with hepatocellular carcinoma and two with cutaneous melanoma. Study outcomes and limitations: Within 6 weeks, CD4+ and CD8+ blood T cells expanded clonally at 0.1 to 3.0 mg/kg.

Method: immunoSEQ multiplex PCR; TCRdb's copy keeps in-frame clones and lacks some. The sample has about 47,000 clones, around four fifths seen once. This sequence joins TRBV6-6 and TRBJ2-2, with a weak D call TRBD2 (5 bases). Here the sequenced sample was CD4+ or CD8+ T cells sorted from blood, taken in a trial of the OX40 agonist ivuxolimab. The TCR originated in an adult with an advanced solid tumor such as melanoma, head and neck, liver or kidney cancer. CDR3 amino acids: CASSHTSPTGELFF. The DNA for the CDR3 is TGTGCCAGCAGTCACACTAGTCCTACCGGGGAGCTGTTTTTT.